This paragraph covers one T cell receptor beta chain sequence. This specimen belongs to a study of blood T cell repertoires in COVID-19. Overall study context: Material from acute and convalescent COVID-19 was sourced from the United States, Italy and Spain. PBMCs, B-cell-depleted T cells, or T cells provided the cDNA or gDNA that made up the material.

J lost 4 bases, V lost 4 bases, and 9 bases had no gene match. Germline assignment: CDR1 MGHRA and CDR2 YSYEKL. The CDR3 is 16 amino acids. Original handling: Amplification of reference gene primers was used by the study to estimate nucleated cell counts. Repertoires were generated with immunoSEQ multiplex PCR, while TCRdb's copy carries only in-frame clones and drops some. V and J calls and clone size are copied from that table; D and trimming were computed from the DNA. Here the sample spans around 160,000 clones, about 88% being singletons. This chain links TRBV4-1 with TRBJ1-5, with 8 bases aligning to TRBD1. Sample: peripheral blood. The clonotype originates from a woman older than 75 with acute or convalescent COVID-19. CDR3 residues: CASSPQRDRLNQPQHF. For the CDR3, the DNA is TGCGCCAGCAGCCCCCAACGGGACAGGTTAAATCAGCCCCAGCATTTT.